The T cell receptor beta chain described here comes from a study of shared clonotypes between healthy human individuals (dated by TCRdb to 2020 to 2021). The study in broad terms: A couple of women and three men aged 18 to 49 years were included in the cohort. For each donor, CD4 naive and CD4 memory were each run on three plates, CD8 naive on two plates, and CD8 memory on one plate. The study deeply sequenced blood TCR repertoires of several healthy adults to estimate repertoire size and the extent of clonotype sharing between individuals. Different laboratories and diverse techniques were used to prepare libraries and sequence TCR repertoires, to increase sequencing depth and limit assay-specific biases. Each donor's leukapheresis produced roughly between about 0.9 and 9.5 billion PBMCs.

Using the deep immunoSEQ assay, TCR CDR3 regions were amplified from genomic DNA by multiplex PCR. Extracted genomic DNA from each cell subset was distributed evenly across all wells of several immunoSEQ 96-well plates, and each plate was treated as a replicate. Each replicate PCR for sorted subsets received around 210 ng genomic DNA, equal to roughly 33,000 T cell genomes. The purified libraries were quantified using a Qubit 3.0 fluorometer, sized with a Bioanalyzer 2100, and then quantified again using the KAPA Library Quantification kit. Every immunoSEQ 96-well plate was sequenced on a separate single-read 150-cycle Illumina NextSeq 550 flow cell. The published analysis was carried out like this. The immunoSEQ output contained only junctional sequences without quality scores, so filtering could not match that applied to full-length reads. Sequences were annotated with PyIR, a Python wrapper for IgBLAST v1.9, using IMGT germline references to assign V/J genes and CDR3. Reads were removed for weak V/J assignments (E-value above 1e-6), missing CDR3, stop codons, out-of-frame junctions, or ambiguous translated residues. V3J clonotypes were defined by identical inferred V gene, J gene, and CDR3 amino acid sequence. To compute the percentage overlap between repertoires, the number of shared unique clonotypes was divided by the size of the smaller repertoire. Repertoire richness was assessed with RTK rarefaction, the Chao1 estimator, and Recon v2.1 estimates of unobserved clonotypes. OLGA was used to compute generation probabilities for all TCRbeta clonotypes that the gDNA method yielded from a handful of donors. TCRdb obtained this table from immuneACCESS and retained in-frame rearrangements with V and J assigned. These tables miss some clones; where compared with another copy, unresolved V genes account for less than half of the shortfall, and the remainder is unexplained. D and trimming were read from the DNA, whereas the V and J calls and clone size are those reported in that table. This sample holds around 720,000 clones; around four fifths were observed only once. The ten largest clones represent 1.5% to 2% of the sample.

The donors were healthy, HIV-negative adults who had no recently reported acute infections or vaccinations. Only Caucasian adults living in Nashville, Tennessee, USA were represented among the donors. CD4+ T cells were enriched by magnetic negative selection; naive cells were then positively selected on CD45RA, and the negative fraction formed the memory subset. Blood was collected by leukapheresis, and PBMCs were isolated by Ficoll-Histopaque density gradient centrifugation and then cryopreserved in liquid nitrogen vapor phase. Analytical flow cytometry was used to check the purity and quantity of every magnetically sorted T cell population. Each sorted fraction had its genomic DNA isolated and then quantified by UV absorbance on a Nanodrop 2000c. CDR3 length: 15 amino acids, cysteine to phenylalanine. The DNA shown is the 45-base CDR3, in frame from base 1. Deletion took 0 bases off V and 0 bases off J, with a span of 9 bases between the germline ends. The CDR1 and CDR2 encoded by the germline V gene (reference sequence) are MNHNY and SVGAGI.

What the work shows at the level of the full study, not this receptor alone: Rarefaction of sorted-subset datasets indicated incomplete sequencing despite the large sequencing depth. Sampling was restricted to blood, and TCR repertoires in tissues likely differ from the TCR repertoires found in blood. When a few donors were compared, the shared fraction of clonotypes was approximately 5% for naive CD4, over 3% for naive CD8, roughly 2.5% for memory CD4, and less than 0.45% for memory CD8. Based on pairwise subsampling, the degree of clonotype sharing among donors was expected to be affected by sequencing depth. Naive subsets generally had larger estimated clonotype richness than memory subsets. Higher generation probabilities were observed for clonotypes shared by all four sorted-subset donors than for non-shared clonotypes. The small number of donors limited the genetic and exposure-history diversity represented.

Remarks on this clone: No cognate antigen has been identified for it. The sample holds no much larger clone one base away, and base qualities are not on file. The same CDR3 arises from other DNA sequences in this sample as well.

The sequenced sample consisted of memory CD4+ T cells sorted from blood. Reading the label with the study, this specimen's cell subset or site is: CD45RA-negative fraction. The source is a woman between 25 and 40 years old in good health. The rearrangement joined TRBV6-6 to TRBJ2-7; a tentative D match to TRBD2 spans 7 bases. The DNA sequence follows: TGTGCCAGCAGTTACTCGGGAGGGGGCTCCTACGAGCAGTACTTC. The resulting protein is CASSYSGGGSYEQYF.